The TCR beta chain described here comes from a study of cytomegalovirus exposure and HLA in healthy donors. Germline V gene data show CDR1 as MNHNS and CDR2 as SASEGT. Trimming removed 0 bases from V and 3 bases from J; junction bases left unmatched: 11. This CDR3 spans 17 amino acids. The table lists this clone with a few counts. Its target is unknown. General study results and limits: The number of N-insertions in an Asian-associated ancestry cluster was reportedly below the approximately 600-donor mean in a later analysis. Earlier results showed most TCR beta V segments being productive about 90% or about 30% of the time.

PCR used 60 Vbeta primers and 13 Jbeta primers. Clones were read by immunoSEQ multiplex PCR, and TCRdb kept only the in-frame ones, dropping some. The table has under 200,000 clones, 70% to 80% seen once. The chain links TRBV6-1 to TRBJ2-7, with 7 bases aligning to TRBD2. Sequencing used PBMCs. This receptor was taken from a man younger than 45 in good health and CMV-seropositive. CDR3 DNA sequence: TGTGCCAGCAGTGAAGCGGCAGGGAGGGGTATCGGCTACGAGCAGTACTTC. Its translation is CASSEAAGRGIGYEQYF.